The clone carrying this T cell receptor beta chain was counted a few times. Its cognate antigen is unknown. The CDR3 loop spans 17 amino acids. CDR1 and CDR2 (germline): SEHNR, FQNEAQ (reference sequence). With 0 bases clipped from V and 1 base from J, the junction kept 9 bases outside the gene matches. This specimen comes from a study of regulatory T cells in long-lasting Graves disease. Study outcomes and limitations: Possibly, accuracy suffered from the small sample size.

Library construction for TCR beta used iRepertoire HTBI primers and Arm-PCR of CDR3 regions. From the multiplex PCR reads, TCRdb called clonotypes with MiXCR, one entry per CDR3 protein. Here the sample spans around 470,000 distinct CDR3 sequences, approximately 15% being singletons. The time point was: newly diagnosed GD, antithyroid drugs for less than 3 months. Generation of the TCR library employed RNA extracted from PBMCs. The same specimen was also included in a second study, on T cells in Graves' hyperthyroidism and ophthalmopathy. That investigation notes: Aged 18 to 65, the patients had hyperthyroidism that was newly diagnosed and had lasted under 2 months.

The specimen comprised peripheral blood mononuclear cells (PBMCs), sampled at new diagnosis, from a patient treated with antithyroid drugs. This receptor was obtained from a woman aged 45-65 years with Graves disease. The J gene is TRBJ2-7, the V gene TRBV7-9, with TRBD1 matching 7 bases. CDR3 region: CASSLAPTGVYSYEQYF. As DNA, the CDR3 is TGTGCCAGCAGCTTAGCCCCTACAGGGGTCTATTCCTACGAGCAGTACTTC.